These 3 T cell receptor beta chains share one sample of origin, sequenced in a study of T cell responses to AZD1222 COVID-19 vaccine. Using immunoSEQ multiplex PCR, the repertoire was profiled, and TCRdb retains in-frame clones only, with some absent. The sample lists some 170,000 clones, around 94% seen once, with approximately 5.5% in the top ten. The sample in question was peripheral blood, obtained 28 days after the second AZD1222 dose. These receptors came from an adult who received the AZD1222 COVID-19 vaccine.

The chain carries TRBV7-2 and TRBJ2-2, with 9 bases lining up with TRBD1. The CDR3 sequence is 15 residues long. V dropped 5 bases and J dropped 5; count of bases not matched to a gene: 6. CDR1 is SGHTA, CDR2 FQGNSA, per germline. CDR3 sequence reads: CASSLRQGGTGELFF. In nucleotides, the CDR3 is TGTGCCAGCAGCCTACGACAGGGGGGTACCGGGGAGCTGTTTTTT.

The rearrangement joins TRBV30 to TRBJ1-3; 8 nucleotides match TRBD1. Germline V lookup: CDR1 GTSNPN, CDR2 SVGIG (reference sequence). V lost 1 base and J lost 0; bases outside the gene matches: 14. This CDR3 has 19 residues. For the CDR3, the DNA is TGTGCCTGGAGTGCCCCTAACAACAGACAGGGGAGCTCTGGAAACACCATATATTTT. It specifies CAWSAPNNRQGSSGNTIYF.

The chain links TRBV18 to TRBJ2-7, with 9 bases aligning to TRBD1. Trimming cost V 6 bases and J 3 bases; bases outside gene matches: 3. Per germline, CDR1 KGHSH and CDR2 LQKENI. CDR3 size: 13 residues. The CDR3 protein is CASSQDRGYEQYF. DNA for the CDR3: TGTGCCAGCTCTCAGGACAGGGGCTACGAGCAGTACTTC.